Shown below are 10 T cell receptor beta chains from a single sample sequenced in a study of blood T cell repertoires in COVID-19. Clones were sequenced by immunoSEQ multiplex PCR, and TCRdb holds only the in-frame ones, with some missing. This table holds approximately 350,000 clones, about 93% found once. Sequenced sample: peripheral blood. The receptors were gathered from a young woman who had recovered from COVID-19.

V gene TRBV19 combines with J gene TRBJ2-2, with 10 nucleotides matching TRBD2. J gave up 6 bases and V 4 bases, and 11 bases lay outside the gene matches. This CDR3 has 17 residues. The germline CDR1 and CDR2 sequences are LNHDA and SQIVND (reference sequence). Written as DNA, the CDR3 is TGTGCCAGTAGTAGCCCCCTAGCGGGAGATTTGGCCGGGGAGCTGTTTTTT. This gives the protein CASSSPLAGDLAGELFF.

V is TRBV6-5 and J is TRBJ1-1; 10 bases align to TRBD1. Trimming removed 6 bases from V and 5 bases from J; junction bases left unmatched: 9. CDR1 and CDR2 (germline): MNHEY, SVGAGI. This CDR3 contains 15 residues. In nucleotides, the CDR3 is TGTGCCAGCAGCTCCAGACAGGGGGCAATGACTGAAGCTTTCTTT. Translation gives CASSSRQGAMTEAFF.

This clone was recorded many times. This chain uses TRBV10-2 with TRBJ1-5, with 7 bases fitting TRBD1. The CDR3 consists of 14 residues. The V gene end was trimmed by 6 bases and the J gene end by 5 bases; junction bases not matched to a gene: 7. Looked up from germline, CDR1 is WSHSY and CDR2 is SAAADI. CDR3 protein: CASREGTADQPQHF. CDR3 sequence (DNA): TGCGCCAGCAGGGAGGGGACAGCTGATCAGCCCCAGCATTTT.

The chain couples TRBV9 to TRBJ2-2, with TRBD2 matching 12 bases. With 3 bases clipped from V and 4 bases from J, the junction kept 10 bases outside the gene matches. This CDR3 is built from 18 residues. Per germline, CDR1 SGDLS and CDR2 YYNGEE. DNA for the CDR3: TGTGCCAGCAGCGCCCCTCTAGCGGGAGGGCCAGGCACCGGGGAGCTGTTTTTT. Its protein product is CASSAPLAGGPGTGELFF.

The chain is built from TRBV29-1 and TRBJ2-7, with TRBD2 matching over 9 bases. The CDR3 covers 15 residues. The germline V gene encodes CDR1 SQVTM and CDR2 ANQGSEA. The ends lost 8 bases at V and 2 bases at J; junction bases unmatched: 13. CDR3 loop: CSSPAWGLAAYEQYV. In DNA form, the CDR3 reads TGCAGCTCCCCCGCTTGGGGACTAGCAGCCTACGAGCAGTACGTC.

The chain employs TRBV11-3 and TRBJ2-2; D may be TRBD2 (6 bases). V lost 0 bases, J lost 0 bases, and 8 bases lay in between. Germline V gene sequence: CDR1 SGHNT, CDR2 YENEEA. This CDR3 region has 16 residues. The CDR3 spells CASSLDSGANTGELFF. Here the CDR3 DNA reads TGTGCCAGCAGCTTAGATAGCGGAGCGAACACCGGGGAGCTGTTTTTT.

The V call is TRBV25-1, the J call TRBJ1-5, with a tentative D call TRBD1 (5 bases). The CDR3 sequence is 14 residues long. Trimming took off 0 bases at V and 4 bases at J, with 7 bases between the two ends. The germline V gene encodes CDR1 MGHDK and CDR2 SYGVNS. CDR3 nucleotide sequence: TGTGCCAGCAGTGAATACAGGGTTAATCAGCCCCAGCATTTT. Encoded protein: CASSEYRVNQPQHF. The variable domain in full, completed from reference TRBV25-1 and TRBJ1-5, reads EADIYQTPRYLVIGTGKKITLECSQTMGHDKMYWYQQDPGMELHLIHYSYGVNSTEKGDLSSESTVSRIRTEHFPLTLESARPSHTSQYLCASSEYRVNQPQHFGDGTRLSIL.

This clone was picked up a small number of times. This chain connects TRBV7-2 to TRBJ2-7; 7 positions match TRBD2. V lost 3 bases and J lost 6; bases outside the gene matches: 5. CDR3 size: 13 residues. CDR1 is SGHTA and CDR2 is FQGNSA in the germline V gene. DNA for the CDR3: TGTGCCAGCAGCTTCGGGACGGGAGGCGAGCAGTACGTC. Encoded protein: CASSFGTGGEQYV.

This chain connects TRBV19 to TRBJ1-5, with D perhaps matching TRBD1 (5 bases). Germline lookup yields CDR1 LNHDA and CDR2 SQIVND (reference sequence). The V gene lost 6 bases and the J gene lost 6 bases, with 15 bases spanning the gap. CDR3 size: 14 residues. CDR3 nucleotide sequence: TGTGCCAGTAGAAGCATGGGCAGGGCTCAGCCCCAGCATTTT. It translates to CASRSMGRAQPQHF. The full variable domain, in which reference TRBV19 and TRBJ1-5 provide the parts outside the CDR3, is DGGITQSPKYLFRKEGQNVTLSCEQNLNHDAMYWYRQDPGQGLRLIYYSQIVNDFQKGDIAEGYSVSREKKESFPLTVTSAQKNPTAFYLCASRSMGRAQPQHFGDGTRLSIL.

The CDR3 loop reads CASSSTEETQYF. Here the CDR3 DNA reads TGTGCCAGCAGCTCCACTGAAGAGACCCAGTACTTC. The gene calls are TRBV7-2 and TRBJ2-5; D ambiguous. The CDR3 totals 12 residues. The germline V gene encodes CDR1 SGHTA and CDR2 FQGNSA. The germline V and J ends were trimmed by 4 bases and 3 bases, with 6 bases remaining between them.